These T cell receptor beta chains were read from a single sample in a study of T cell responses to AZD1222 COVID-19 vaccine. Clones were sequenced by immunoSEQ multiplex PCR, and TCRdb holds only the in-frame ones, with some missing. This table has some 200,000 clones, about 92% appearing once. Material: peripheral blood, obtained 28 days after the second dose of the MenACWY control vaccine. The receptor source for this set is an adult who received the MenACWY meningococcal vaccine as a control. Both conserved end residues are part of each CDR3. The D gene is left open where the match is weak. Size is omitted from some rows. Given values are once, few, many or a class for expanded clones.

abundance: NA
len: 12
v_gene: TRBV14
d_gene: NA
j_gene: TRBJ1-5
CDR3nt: TGTGCCAACCTCAGGGTAGGACAGCCCCAGCATTTT
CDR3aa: CANLRVGQPQHF

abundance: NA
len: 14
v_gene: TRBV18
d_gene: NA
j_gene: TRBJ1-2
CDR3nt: TGTGCCAGCTCACCAACGCAGGGAGTCGATGGCTACACCTTC
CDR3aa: CASSPTQGVDGYTF

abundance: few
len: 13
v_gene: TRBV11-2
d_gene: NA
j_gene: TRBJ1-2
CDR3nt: TGTGCCAGCAGCTTATCTGAGGACTATGGCTACACCTTC
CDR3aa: CASSLSEDYGYTF

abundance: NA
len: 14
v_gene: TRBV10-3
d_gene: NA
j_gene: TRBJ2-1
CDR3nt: TGTGCCATCAGTGAGTCGACGGTGAGGGAGTGGGAGTTCTTC
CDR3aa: CAISESTVREWEFF

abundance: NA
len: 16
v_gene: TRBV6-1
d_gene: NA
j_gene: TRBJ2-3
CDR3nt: TGTGCCAGCAGTGAAGGAGGGGCGCGTGGCACAGATACGCAGTATTTT
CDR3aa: CASSEGGARGTDTQYF

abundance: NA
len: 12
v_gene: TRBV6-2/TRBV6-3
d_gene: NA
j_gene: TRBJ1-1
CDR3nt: TGTGCCAGCAGCGGCGATCGGACTGAAGCTTTCTTT
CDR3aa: CASSGDRTEAFF

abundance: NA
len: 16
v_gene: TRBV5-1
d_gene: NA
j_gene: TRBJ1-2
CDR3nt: TGCGCCAGCAGCTTGAGGTTTGGGGAGTCTAACTATGGCTACACCTTC
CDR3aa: CASSLRFGESNYGYTF

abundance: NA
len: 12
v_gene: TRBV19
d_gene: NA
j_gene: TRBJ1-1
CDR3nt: TGTGCCAGTACGTGGGCGTACACTGAAGCTTTCTTT
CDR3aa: CASTWAYTEAFF

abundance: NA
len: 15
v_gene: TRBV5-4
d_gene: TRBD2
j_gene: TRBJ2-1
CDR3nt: TGTGCCAGCAGCTTACCTAGCGGGGTTTACAATGAGCAGTTCTTC
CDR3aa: CASSLPSGVYNEQFF

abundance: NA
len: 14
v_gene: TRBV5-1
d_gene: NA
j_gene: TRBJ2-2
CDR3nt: TGCGCCAGCAGCTCCAGTGGGAACACCGGGGAGCTGTTTTTT
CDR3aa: CASSSSGNTGELFF

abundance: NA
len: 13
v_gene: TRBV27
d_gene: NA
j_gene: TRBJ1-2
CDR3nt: TGTGCCAGCAGTCCTGGGAGGGTAGGAGGCTACACCTTC
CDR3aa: CASSPGRVGGYTF

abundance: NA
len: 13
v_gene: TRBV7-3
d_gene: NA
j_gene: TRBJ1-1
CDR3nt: TGTGCCAGCAGCTTATATACGGGGACTGAAGCTTTCTTT
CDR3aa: CASSLYTGTEAFF

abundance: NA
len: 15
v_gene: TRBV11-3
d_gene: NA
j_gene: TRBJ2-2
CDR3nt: TGTGCCAGCAGCTTAGGCGGTGGTAACACCGGGGAGCTGTTTTTT
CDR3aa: CASSLGGGNTGELFF

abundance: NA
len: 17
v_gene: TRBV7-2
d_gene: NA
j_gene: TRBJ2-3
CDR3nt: TGTGCCAGCAGCTTAGGAGCTGCTAGCCCTAGCACAGATACGCAGTATTTT
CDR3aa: CASSLGAASPSTDTQYF

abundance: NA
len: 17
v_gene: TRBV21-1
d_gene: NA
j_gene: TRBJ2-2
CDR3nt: NA
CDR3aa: CASSKVGLGAVRGELFF

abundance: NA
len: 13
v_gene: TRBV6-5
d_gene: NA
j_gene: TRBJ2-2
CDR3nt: TGTGCCAGCAGTTACAGGAGTACCGGGGAGCTGTTTTTT
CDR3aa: CASSYRSTGELFF

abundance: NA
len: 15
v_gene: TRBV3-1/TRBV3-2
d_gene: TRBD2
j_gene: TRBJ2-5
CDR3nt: TGTGCCAGCAGGCTAACCGGGGGGAGATCAGAGACCCAGTACTTC
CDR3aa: CASRLTGGRSETQYF

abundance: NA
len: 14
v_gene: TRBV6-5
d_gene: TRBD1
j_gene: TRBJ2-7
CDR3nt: TGTGCCAGCAGTCAGACAGGGAGCTCCTACGAGCAGTACTTC
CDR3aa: CASSQTGSSYEQYF

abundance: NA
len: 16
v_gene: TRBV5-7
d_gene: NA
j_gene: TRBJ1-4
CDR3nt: TGTGCCAGCAGCTTGTCCGGAAGGGGACGTAATGAAAAACTGTTTTTT
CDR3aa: CASSLSGRGRNEKLFF

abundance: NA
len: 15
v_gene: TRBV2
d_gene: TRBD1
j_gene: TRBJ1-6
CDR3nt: TGTGCCAGCAGTGAAAGGGGACAGTATAATTCACCCCTCCACTTT
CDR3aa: CASSERGQYNSPLHF

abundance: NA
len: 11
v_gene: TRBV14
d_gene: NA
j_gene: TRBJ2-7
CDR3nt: TGTGCCAGCAGCGCCTCCTACGAGCAGTACTTC
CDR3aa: CASSASYEQYF

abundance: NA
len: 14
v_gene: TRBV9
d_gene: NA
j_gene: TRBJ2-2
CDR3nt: TGTGCCACCCGTCGAGGGCCGAACACCGGGGAGCTGTTTTTT
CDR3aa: CATRRGPNTGELFF

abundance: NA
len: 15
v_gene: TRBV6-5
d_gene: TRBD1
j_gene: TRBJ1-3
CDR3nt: TGTGCCAGCGAGGGGACAGGGGGAACTGGAAACACCATATATTTT
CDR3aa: CASEGTGGTGNTIYF

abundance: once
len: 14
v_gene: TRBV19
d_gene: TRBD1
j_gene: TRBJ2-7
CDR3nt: TGTGCCAGTAGTATCCGGGACAGCGCCTACGAGCAGTACTTC
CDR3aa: CASSIRDSAYEQYF

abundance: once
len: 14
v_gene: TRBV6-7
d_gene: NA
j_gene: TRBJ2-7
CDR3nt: TGTGCCAGCATCCCGGGTCAGGGGCCTGAGGAGCAGTACTTC
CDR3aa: CASIPGQGPEEQYF

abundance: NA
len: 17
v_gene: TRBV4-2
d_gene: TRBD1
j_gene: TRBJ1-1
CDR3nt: TGTGCCAGCAGCCGCCGGACAGGGAATCTCCAGAACACTGAAGCTTTCTTT
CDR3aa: CASSRRTGNLQNTEAFF

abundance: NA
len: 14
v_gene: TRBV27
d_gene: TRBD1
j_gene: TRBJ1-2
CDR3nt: TGTGCCAGCAGTACCGGGACAGGGGGGAATGGCTACACCTTC
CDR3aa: CASSTGTGGNGYTF

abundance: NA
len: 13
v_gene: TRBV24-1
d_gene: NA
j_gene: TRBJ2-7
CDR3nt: TGTGCCACCAGTGGCACCTGGGCTGACGAGCAGTACTTC
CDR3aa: CATSGTWADEQYF

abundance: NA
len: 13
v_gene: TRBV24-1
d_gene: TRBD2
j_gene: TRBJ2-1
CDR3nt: TGTGCCCCGGGACTAGTGGAGTTCGGCGAGCAGTTCTTC
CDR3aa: CAPGLVEFGEQFF

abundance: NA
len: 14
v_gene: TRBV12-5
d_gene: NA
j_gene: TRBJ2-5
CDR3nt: TGTGCTAGTGGTTTGCCTGAGGGTCCGGAGACCCAGTACTTC
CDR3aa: CASGLPEGPETQYF

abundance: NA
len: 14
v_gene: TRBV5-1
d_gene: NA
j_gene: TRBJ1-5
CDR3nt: TGCGCCAGCAGCGCCGGCGCAGAAGGGCAGCCCCAGCATTTT
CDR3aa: CASSAGAEGQPQHF

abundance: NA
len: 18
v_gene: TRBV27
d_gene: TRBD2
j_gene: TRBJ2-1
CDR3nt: TGTGCCAGCTCAAAACGCCCGGGAGGGGTAGGCTCCTACAATGAGCAGTTCTTC
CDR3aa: CASSKRPGGVGSYNEQFF

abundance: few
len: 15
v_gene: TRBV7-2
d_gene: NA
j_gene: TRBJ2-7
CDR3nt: TGTGCCAGCAGCTTAGCGGGGACTTTTATCGACGAGCAGTACTTC
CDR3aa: CASSLAGTFIDEQYF

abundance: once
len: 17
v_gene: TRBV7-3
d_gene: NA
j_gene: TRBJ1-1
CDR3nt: TGTGCCAGCAGCTTAACAGGGCAAGGCCGACCGAACACTGAAGCTTTCTTT
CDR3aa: CASSLTGQGRPNTEAFF

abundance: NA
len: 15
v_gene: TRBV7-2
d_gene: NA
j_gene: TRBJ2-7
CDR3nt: TGTGCCAGCAGCCCGATTGGTCAGGGGTGGTACGAGCAGTACTTC
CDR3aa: CASSPIGQGWYEQYF

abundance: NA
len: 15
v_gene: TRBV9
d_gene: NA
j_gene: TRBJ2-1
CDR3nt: TGTGCCAGCAGCGGCGGGTTCCCCTCCTACAATGAGCAGTTCTTC
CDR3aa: CASSGGFPSYNEQFF

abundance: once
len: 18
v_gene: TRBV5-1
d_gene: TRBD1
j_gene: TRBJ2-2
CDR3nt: TGCGCCAGCAGCACGCGGACAGGGGGCACCTCGAACACCGGGGAGCTGTTTTTT
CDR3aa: CASSTRTGGTSNTGELFF

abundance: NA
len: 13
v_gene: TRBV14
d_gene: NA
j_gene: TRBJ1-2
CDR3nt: TGTGCCAGCAGCCGAGAGGGATGGTCTGGCTACACCTTC
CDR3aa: CASSREGWSGYTF

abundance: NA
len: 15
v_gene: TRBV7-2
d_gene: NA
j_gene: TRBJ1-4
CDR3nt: TGTGCCAGCAGCTTATTTTTGGCTGCTAATGAAAAACTGTTTTTT
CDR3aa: CASSLFLAANEKLFF

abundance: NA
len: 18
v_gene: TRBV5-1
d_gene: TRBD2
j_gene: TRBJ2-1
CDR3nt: TGCGCCAGCAGCTTAGCGGGAGGGCATACCAGCTCCTACAATGAGCAGTTCTTC
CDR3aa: CASSLAGGHTSSYNEQFF

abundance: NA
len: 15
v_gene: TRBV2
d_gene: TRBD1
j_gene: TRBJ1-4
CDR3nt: TGTGCCAGCAGTTCAAACAGGGGACGTGACGAAAAACTGTTTTTT
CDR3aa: CASSSNRGRDEKLFF

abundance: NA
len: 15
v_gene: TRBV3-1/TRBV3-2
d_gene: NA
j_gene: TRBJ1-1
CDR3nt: TGTGCCAGCAGCCCCCAGGCGGGCGCATATACTGAAGCTTTCTTT
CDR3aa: CASSPQAGAYTEAFF

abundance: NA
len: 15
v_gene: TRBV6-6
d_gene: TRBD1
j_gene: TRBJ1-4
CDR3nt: TGTGCCAGCAGTCCGACAGGGGGTAGGAATGAAAAACTGTTTTTT
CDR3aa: CASSPTGGRNEKLFF

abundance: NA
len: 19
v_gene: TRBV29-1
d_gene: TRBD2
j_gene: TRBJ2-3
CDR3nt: TGCAGCGTTAAGGGGGTGGGAGGACTAGCGGGAGTGAGGGCAGATACGCAGTATTTT
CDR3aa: CSVKGVGGLAGVRADTQYF

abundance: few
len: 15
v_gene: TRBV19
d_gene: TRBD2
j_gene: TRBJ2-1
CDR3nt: TGTGCCAGTAGTTTCTTAGCGGGAGCTTTCAATGAGCAGTTCTTC
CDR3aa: CASSFLAGAFNEQFF

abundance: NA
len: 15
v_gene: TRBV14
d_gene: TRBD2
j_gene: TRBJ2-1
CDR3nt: TGTGCCAGCAGCCCCGATAGCGGGAGAGCCAATGAGCAGTTCTTC
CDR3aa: CASSPDSGRANEQFF

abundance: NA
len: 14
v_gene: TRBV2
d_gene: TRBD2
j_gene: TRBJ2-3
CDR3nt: TGTGCCAGCAGGACTAGCGGGAGAACAGATACGCAGTATTTT
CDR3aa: CASRTSGRTDTQYF

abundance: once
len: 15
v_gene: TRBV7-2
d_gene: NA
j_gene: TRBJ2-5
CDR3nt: TGTGCCAGCAGCCCCCAGGGACTCACACAAGAGACCCAGTACTTC
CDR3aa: CASSPQGLTQETQYF

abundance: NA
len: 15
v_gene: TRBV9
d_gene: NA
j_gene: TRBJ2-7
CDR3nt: TGTGCCAGCAGCCCCACAGGATTCGGTAGGTACGAGCAGTACTTC
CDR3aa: CASSPTGFGRYEQYF

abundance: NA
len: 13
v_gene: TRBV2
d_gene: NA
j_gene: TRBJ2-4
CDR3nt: TGTGCCAGCAATACTGGAGCCAAAAACATTCAGTACTTC
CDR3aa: CASNTGAKNIQYF